The entry that follows covers one T cell receptor (beta chain) sequence. The target antigen is unknown. This sample was included in a study of OX40 agonist ivuxolimab in advanced cancers. About the study: Ivuxolimab, an antibody that agonizes OX40 (CD134), was administered to the patients. The dose-escalation cohort was approximately 80% male, with a mean age of about 60 years, ranging about 23 to 90.

The CDR3 covers 12 residues. Germline CDR1 is MNHNY and CDR2 is SVGAGI (reference sequence). The germline V and J ends were trimmed by 7 bases and 5 bases, with 8 bases remaining between them. Only in-frame clones appear in the TCRdb table, and some are missing; sequencing was by immunoSEQ multiplex PCR. The sample consists of 14,000 or so clones, 82% of them appearing once. Study results and limitations: Low normalized T-cell clonal expansion also characterized some of the nonresponders.

The V call is TRBV6-6, the J call TRBJ2-2; TRBD2 might be the D (6 bases). This receptor was taken from an adult with an advanced solid tumor such as melanoma, head and neck, liver or kidney cancer. The starting material was CD4+ or CD8+ T cells sorted from blood, obtained in a trial of the OX40 agonist ivuxolimab. The CDR3 sequence: CASTGDTGELFF. The CDR3 DNA sequence: TGTGCCAGCACGGGGGATACCGGGGAGCTGTTTTTT.